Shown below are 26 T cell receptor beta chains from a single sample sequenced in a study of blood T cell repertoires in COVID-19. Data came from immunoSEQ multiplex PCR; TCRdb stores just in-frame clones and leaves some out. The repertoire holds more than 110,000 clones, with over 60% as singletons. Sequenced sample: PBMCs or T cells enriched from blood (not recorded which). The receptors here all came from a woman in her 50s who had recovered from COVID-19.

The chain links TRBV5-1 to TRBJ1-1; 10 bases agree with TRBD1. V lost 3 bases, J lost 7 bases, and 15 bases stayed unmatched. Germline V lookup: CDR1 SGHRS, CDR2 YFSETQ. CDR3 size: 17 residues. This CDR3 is CASSSLGQGLRGGEAFF. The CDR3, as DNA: TGCGCCAGCAGCTCATTGGGACAGGGGCTTAGGGGTGGTGAAGCTTTCTTT.

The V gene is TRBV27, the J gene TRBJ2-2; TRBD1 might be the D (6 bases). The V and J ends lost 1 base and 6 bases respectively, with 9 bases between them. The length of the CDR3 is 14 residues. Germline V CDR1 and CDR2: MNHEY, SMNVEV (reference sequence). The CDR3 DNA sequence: TGTGCCAGCAGTTTATATCCAGGGGCCGGGGAGCTGTTTTTT. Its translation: CASSLYPGAGELFF.

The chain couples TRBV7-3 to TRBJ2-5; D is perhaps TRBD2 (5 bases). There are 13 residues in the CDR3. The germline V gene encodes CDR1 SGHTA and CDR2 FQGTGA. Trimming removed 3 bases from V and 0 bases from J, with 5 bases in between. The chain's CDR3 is CASSFGNQETQYF. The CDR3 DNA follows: TGTGCCAGCAGCTTCGGGAACCAAGAGACCCAGTACTTC. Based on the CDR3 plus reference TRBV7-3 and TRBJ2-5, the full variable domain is GAGVSQTPSNKVTEKGKYVELRCDPISGHTALYWYRQSLGQGPEFLIYFQGTGAADDSGLPNDRFFAVRPEGSVSTLKIQRTERGDSAVYLCASSFGNQETQYFGPGTRLLVL.

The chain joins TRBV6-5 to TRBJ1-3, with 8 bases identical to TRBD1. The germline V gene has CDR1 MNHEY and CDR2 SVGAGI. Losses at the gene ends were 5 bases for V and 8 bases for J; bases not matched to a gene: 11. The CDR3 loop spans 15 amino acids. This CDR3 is CASSPGQGSRDTIYF. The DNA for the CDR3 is TGTGCCAGCAGTCCAGGACAGGGTTCTCGAGACACCATATATTTT.

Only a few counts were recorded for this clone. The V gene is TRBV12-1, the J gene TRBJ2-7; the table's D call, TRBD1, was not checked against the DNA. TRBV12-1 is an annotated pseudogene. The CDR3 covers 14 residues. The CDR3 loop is CASSPRTGDNEQYF. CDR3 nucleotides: TGTGCCAGCAGCCCTCGGACAGGGGACAACGAGCAGTACTTC.

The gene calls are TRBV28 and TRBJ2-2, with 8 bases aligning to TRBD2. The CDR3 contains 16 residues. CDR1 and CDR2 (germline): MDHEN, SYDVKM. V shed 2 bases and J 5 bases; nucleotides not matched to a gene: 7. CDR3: CASSLRAGVDTGELFF. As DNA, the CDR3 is TGTGCCAGCAGTTTACGAGCGGGAGTGGATACCGGGGAGCTGTTTTTT.

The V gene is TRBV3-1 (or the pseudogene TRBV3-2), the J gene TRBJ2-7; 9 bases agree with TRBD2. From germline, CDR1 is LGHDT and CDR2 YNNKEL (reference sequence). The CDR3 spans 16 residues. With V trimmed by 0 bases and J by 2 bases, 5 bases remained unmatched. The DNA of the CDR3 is TGTGCCAGCAGCCAAGATTTCAAGCGGGAGGCCTACGAGCAGTACTTC. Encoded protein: CASSQDFKREAYEQYF.

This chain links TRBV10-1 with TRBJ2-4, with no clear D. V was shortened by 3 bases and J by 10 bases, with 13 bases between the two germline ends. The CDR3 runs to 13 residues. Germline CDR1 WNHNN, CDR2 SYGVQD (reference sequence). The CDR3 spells CASSDRGSWIQYF. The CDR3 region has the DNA TGCGCCAGCAGTGACCGAGGTTCATGGATTCAGTACTTC.

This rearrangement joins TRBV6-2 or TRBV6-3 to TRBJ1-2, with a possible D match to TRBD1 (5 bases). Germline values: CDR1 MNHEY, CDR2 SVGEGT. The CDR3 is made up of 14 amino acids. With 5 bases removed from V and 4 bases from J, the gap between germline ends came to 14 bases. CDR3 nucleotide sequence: TGTGCCAGCAGTCCCAGGGAATCCAGCTATGGCTACACCTTC. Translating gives CASSPRESSYGYTF.

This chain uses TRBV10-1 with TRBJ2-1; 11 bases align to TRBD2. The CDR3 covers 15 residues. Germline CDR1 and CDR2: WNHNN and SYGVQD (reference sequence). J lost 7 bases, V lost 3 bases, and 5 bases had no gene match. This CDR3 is CASSELAGVANEQFF. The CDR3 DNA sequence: TGCGCCAGCAGTGAACTAGCGGGAGTCGCAAATGAGCAGTTCTTC.

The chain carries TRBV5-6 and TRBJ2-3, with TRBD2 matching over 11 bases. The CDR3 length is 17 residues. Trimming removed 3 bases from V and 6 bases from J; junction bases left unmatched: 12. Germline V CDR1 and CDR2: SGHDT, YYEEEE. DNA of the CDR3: TGTGCCAGCAGCTCCTACCGATATAGCGGGAGGGGTGATACGCAGTATTTT. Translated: CASSSYRYSGRGDTQYF.

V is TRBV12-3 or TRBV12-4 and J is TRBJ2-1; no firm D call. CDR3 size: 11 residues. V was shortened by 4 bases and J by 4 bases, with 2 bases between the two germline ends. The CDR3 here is CASSSYNEQFF. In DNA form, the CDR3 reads TGTGCCAGCAGTTCATACAATGAGCAGTTCTTC.

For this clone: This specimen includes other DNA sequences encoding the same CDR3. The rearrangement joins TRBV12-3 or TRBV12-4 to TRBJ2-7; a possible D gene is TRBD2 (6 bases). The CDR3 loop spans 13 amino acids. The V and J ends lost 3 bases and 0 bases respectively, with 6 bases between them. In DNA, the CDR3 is TGTGCCAGCAGTTTGCGGGGCTCCTACGAGCAGTACTTC. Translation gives CASSLRGSYEQYF.

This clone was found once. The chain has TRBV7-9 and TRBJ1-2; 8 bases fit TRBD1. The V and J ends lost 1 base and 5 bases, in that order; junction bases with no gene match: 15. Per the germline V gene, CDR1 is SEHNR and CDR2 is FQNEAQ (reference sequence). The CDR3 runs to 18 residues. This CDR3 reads CASSLGGTGGDLSYGYTF. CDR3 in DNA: TGTGCCAGCAGCTTAGGCGGAACAGGGGGTGATTTGAGTTATGGCTACACCTTC. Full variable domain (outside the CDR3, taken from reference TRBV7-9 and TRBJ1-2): DTGVSQNPRHKITKRGQNVTFRCDPISEHNRLYWYRQTLGQGPEFLTYFQNEAQLEKSRLLSDRFSAERPKGSFSTLEIQRTEQGDSAMYLCASSLGGTGGDLSYGYTFGSGTRLTVV.

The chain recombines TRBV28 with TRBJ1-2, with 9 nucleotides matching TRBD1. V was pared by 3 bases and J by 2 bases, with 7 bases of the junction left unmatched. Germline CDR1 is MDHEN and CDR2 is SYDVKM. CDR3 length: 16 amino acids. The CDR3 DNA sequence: TGTGCCAGCAGTTTCCCCAGGACAGGGGCCAACTATGGCTACACCTTC. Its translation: CASSFPRTGANYGYTF.

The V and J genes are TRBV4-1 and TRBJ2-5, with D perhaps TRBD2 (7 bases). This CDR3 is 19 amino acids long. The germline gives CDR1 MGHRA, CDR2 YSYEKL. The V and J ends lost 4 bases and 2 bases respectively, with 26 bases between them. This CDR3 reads CASSLTRAGAGSGQETQYF. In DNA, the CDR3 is TGCGCCAGCAGCCTCACGCGCGCGGGGGCCGGTAGCGGACAAGAGACCCAGTACTTC.

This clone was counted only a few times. CDR3 protein: CASSYGTGAGEKLFF. The DNA of the CDR3 is TGTGCCAGCAGTTACGGGACAGGGGCGGGTGAAAAACTGTTTTTT. The chain links TRBV6-5 to TRBJ1-4; 10 nucleotides align to TRBD1. The J segment lost 7 bases and the V segment lost 2 bases, leaving 4 bases of the junction unmatched. The CDR3 loop spans 15 amino acids. The germline CDR1 and CDR2 sequences are MNHEY and SVGAGI.

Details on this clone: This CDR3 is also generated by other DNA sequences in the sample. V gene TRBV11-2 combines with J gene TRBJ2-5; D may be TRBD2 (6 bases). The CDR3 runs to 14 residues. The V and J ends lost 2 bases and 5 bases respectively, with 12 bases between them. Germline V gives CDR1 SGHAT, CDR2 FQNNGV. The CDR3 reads CASSLRQGLETQYF. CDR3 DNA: TGTGCCAGCAGCTTAAGGCAGGGACTGGAGACCCAGTACTTC.

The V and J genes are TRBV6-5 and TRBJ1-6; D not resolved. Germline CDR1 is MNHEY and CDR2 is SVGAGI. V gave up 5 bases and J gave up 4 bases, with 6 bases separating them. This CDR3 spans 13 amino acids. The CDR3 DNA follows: TGTGCCAGCAGTCCGCGATATAATTCACCCCTCCACTTT. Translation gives CASSPRYNSPLHF.

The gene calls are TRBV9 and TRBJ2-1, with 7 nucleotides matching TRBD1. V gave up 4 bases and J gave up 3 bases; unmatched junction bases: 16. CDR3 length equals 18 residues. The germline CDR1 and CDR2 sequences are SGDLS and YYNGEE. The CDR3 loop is CASSRYSETGFYYNEQFF. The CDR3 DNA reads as TGTGCCAGCAGCCGCTACTCCGAGACAGGGTTCTACTACAATGAGCAGTTCTTC.

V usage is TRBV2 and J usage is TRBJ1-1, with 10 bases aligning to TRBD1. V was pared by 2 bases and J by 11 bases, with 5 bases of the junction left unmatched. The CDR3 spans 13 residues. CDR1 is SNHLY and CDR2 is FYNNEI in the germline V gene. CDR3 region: CASSEYGQGDAFF. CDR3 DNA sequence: TGTGCCAGCAGTGAATACGGACAGGGGGATGCTTTCTTT.

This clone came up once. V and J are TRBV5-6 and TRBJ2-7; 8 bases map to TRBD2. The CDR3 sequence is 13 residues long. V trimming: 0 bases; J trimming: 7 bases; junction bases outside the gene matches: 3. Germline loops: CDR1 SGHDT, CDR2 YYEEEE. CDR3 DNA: TGTGCCAGCAGCTTGGGCGGGAGGATTGAGCAGTACTTC. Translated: CASSLGGRIEQYF.

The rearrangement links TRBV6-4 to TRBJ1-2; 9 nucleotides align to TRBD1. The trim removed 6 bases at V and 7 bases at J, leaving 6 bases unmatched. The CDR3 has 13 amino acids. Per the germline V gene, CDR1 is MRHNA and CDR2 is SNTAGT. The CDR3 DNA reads TGTGCCAGCAGCACCACAGGGGGCCTTGGCTACACCTTC. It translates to CASSTTGGLGYTF.

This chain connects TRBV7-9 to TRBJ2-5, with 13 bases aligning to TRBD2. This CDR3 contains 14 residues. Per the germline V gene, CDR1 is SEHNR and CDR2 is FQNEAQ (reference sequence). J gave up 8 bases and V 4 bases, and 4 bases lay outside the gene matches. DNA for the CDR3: TGTGCCAGCAGCTATGGGACTAGCGGGACCACCCAGTACTTC. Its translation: CASSYGTSGTTQYF.

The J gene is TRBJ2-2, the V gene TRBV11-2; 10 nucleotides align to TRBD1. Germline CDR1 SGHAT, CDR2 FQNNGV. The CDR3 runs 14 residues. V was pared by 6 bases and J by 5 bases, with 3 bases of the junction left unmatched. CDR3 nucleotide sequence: TGTGCCAGCAGGCGGACAGGGGGGACCGGGGAGCTGTTTTTT. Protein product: CASRRTGGTGELFF.

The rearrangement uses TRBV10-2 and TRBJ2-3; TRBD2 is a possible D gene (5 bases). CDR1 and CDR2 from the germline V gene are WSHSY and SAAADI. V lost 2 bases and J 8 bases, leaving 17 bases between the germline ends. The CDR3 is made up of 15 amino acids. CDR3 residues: CASSEQLGGYLTQYF. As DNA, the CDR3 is TGCGCCAGCAGTGAGCAGCTTGGAGGCTACCTTACGCAGTATTTT.